This entry concerns a single TCR beta chain. Its antigen is not known. The sample is drawn from a study of T cell responses to AZD1222 COVID-19 vaccine. Germline CDR1 SGHTA, CDR2 FQGNSA. V dropped 5 bases and J dropped 2; count of bases not matched to a gene: 5. There are 15 residues in the CDR3. The data were produced by immunoSEQ multiplex PCR, yet TCRdb's version contains in-frame clones alone and is incomplete. The table shows around 85,000 clones, with approximately 86% occurring only once. The study's findings and limits: Samples come after the peak T cell response, not at day 14. Unmutated variant regions are reportedly the target of nearly half of TCRs that are spike-specific.

This chain links TRBV7-2 with TRBJ2-3; 9 positions match TRBD2. The receptor was isolated from an adult in good health. The input for sequencing was peripheral blood, taken on day 0 of AZD1222 vaccination. CDR3 region: CASSNSGSHTDTQYF. The DNA for the CDR3 is TGTGCCAGCAGCAATAGCGGGAGCCACACAGATACGCAGTATTTT. Full variable domain (remainder filled in from reference TRBV7-2 and TRBJ2-3): GAGVSQSPSNKVTEKGKDVELRCDPISGHTALYWYRQSLGQGLEFLIYFQGNSAPDKSGLPSDRFSAERTGGSVSTLTIQRTQQEDSAVYLCASSNSGSHTDTQYFGPGTRLTVL.